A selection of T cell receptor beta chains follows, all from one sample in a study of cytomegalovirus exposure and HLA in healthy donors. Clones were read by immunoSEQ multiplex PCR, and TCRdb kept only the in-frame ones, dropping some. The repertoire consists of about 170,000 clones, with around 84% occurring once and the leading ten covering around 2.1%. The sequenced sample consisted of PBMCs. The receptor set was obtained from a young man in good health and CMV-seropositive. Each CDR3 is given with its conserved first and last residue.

CDR3: CASSYGDSNQPQHF; V: TRBV5-1; J: TRBJ1-5
CDR3: CASSLSGTGGNTIYF; V: TRBV7-8; J: TRBJ1-3
CDR3: CASSQIGQAYEQYF; V: TRBV7-9; J: TRBJ2-7
CDR3: CASTRGTGNTGELFF; V: TRBV5-4; J: TRBJ2-2
CDR3: CASSQGSGTFDEQFF; V: TRBV4-3; J: TRBJ2-1
CDR3: CASSRQTGFSGANVLTF; V: TRBV2; J: TRBJ2-6
CDR3: CASSLGGGILEAFF; V: TRBV11-3; J: TRBJ1-1
CDR3: CASSLGGPVYEQYF; V: TRBV13; J: TRBJ2-7